One and the same sample provided the 11 T cell receptor beta chains below, sequenced in a study of shared clonotypes between healthy human individuals. The assay was immunoSEQ multiplex PCR, and TCRdb's table has in-frame clones only and misses some. The sample carries a few million clones, just over 90% recorded once. The specimen sequenced was naive CD4+ T cells sorted from blood. Subset meaning: CD45RA+ positively selected. These receptors all come from a man aged 18-30 years in good health.

This clone has just one count. The rearrangement joins TRBV6-5 to TRBJ1-1; 7 positions agree with TRBD1. This CDR3 is 14 amino acids long. J lost 3 bases, V lost 5 bases, and 6 bases had no gene match. Germline CDR1 reads MNHEY; CDR2 reads SVGAGI. The CDR3 region is CASSRGRRDTEAFF. The CDR3 coding sequence is TGTGCCAGCAGTAGGGGGCGAAGGGACACTGAAGCTTTCTTT.

V and J are TRBV5-1 and TRBJ1-1; tentatively, D is TRBD1 (5 bases). The V gene lost 6 bases and the J gene lost 1 base, with 13 bases spanning the gap. Germline-derived CDR1 and CDR2 are SGHRS and YFSETQ. The CDR3 sequence is 14 residues long. The DNA for the CDR3 is TGCGCCAGCAAGTCGCAGGGCCCGAACACTGAAGCTTTCTTT. It specifies CASKSQGPNTEAFF.

The J gene is TRBJ1-6, the V gene TRBV19, with TRBD1 identical over 9 bases. CDR1 is LNHDA and CDR2 is SQIVND in the germline V gene (reference sequence). The CDR3 runs to 15 residues. Trimming cost V 5 bases and J 10 bases; bases outside gene matches: 9. The CDR3 sequence: CASSLLRQGGSPLHF. As DNA, the CDR3 is TGTGCCAGTAGTCTCCTTCGACAGGGGGGATCACCCCTCCACTTT.

A remark on this clone: A much larger clone differs from this one at a single base, so this may be a read error. This CDR3 is also generated by other DNA sequences in the sample. The chain carries TRBV6-6 and TRBJ2-7; no definite D call. From germline, CDR1 is MNHNY and CDR2 SVGAGI (reference sequence). The CDR3 consists of 11 residues. Trimming took off 6 bases at V and 0 bases at J, with 3 bases between the two ends. The CDR3 DNA follows: TGTGCCAGCAGCCACTCCTACGAGCAGTACTTC. Amino acids: CASSHSYEQYF.

The V and J genes are TRBV10-3 and TRBJ2-5; the match to TRBD1 covers 10 bases. The CDR3 covers 13 residues. Germline V gene sequence: CDR1 ENHRY, CDR2 SYGVKD. Germline trimming cut 8 bases from V and 5 bases from J; bases unmatched to any gene: 5. CDR3 in amino acids: CAIRDRGRETQYF. CDR3 nucleotide sequence: TGTGCCATCCGGGACAGGGGCCGCGAGACCCAGTACTTC.

The chain has TRBV19 and TRBJ2-7; TRBD1 or TRBD2 may be the D gene (5 bases each). With 7 bases removed from V and 5 bases from J, the gap between germline ends came to 15 bases. Germline values: CDR1 LNHDA, CDR2 SQIVND (reference sequence). The CDR3 extends over 13 amino acids. In DNA, the CDR3 is TGTGCCAGTAACGAGTGGGGGTCGGACGAGCAGTACTTC. This translates into CASNEWGSDEQYF. Full variable domain (outside the CDR3, taken from reference TRBV19 and TRBJ2-7): DGGITQSPKYLFRKEGQNVTLSCEQNLNHDAMYWYRQDPGQGLRLIYYSQIVNDFQKGDIAEGYSVSREKKESFPLTVTSAQKNPTAFYLCASNEWGSDEQYFGPGTRLTVT.

This chain connects TRBV28 to TRBJ2-5; 8 nucleotides line up with TRBD2. V lost 10 bases to trimming and J lost 1 base; unmatched junction nucleotides: 5. The CDR3 covers 13 residues. CDR1 and CDR2 from the germline V gene are MDHEN and SYDVKM. The CDR3 DNA sequence: TGTGCCACCGGGGGGGGTACCCAAGAGACCCAGTACTTC. It codes for CATGGGTQETQYF.

This clone came up once. The rearrangement links TRBV5-4 to TRBJ2-1, with unresolved D. The germline V and J ends were trimmed by 3 bases and 6 bases, with 10 bases remaining between them. CDR1 is SGHNT, CDR2 YYREEE, per germline (reference sequence). The CDR3 length is 13 residues. CDR3 coding DNA: TGTGCCAGCAGCTACACCCCCGTCAATGAGCAGTTCTTC. It encodes CASSYTPVNEQFF.

The chain carries TRBV19 and TRBJ2-7; no firm D call. The germline gives CDR1 LNHDA, CDR2 SQIVND (reference sequence). V was clipped by 4 bases and J by 6 bases, with 16 bases between them. This CDR3 region has 14 residues. The DNA for the CDR3 is TGTGCCAGTAGTAGTAAGGATAGATCCGGCGAGCAGTACTTC. Its translation: CASSSKDRSGEQYF.

With respect to this clone: Within the sample, other DNA sequences also encode this same CDR3. V usage is TRBV10-3 and J usage is TRBJ2-2; D call uncertain. V lost 6 bases and J lost 4, with 6 bases in between. Germline assignment: CDR1 ENHRY and CDR2 SYGVKD. The CDR3 has 12 amino acids. This CDR3 reads CAIRGSTGELFF. As DNA, the CDR3 is TGTGCCATCAGAGGCTCCACCGGGGAGCTGTTTTTT.

V is TRBV10-3 and J is TRBJ2-1, with D hard to call. The CDR3 has 12 amino acids. The germline CDR1 and CDR2 sequences are ENHRY and SYGVKD. V dropped 7 bases and J dropped 4 bases, with 8 bases sitting between them. CDR3 sequence reads: CAITTPYNEQFF. CDR3 DNA: TGTGCCATCACAACCCCTTACAATGAGCAGTTCTTC.